The next 30 T cell receptor beta chains were all read from a single sample in a study of glioma-infiltrating T cells. Amplification of TCR alpha and beta CDR3 regions from RNA used iRepertoire nested multiplex PCR. TCRdb analysed the multiplex PCR reads with MiXCR anew, one entry per CDR3 protein. The sample has approximately 90,000 distinct CDR3 sequences, about a quarter seen once. Sequenced sample: glioma tissue, nonneoplastic brain tissue, or PBMCs (not recorded which). The receptors were sampled from a human donor with low-grade glioma or glioblastoma, undergoing nonglioma brain surgery, or in good health (not recorded which).

Ten or more counts support this clonotype. This chain connects TRBV4-1 to TRBJ2-4, with D tentatively TRBD2 (6 bases). The CDR3 is 15 residues long. Trimming took off 8 bases at V and 7 bases at J, with 21 bases between the two ends. Looked up from germline, CDR1 is MGHRA and CDR2 is YSYEKL. This CDR3 is CASSDYGSNLNIQYF. The CDR3 nucleotides are TGCGCCAGCTCTGACTACGGGAGTAATTTGAACATTCAGTACTTC.

The chain recombines TRBV29-1 with TRBJ1-2; no clear D. The V gene lost 2 bases and the J gene lost 7 bases, with 8 bases spanning the gap. The CDR3 contains 11 residues. Germline values: CDR1 SQVTM, CDR2 ANQGSEA. CDR3 DNA: TGCAGCGTTGAAAGGGCTCTTGGCTACACCTTC. Its protein is CSVERALGYTF.

This clonotype occurred a few times. The chain links TRBV2 to TRBJ2-3; D gene uncertain. Germline CDR1 and CDR2: SNHLY and FYNNEI. There are 14 residues in the CDR3. The V end was cut by 7 bases, the J end by 0 bases, with 11 bases between. Here the CDR3 DNA reads TGTGCCAGCAAGCTGGGAACTAGCACAGATACGCAGTATTTT. This sequence encodes CASKLGTSTDTQYF. The full variable domain, completed using reference TRBV2 and TRBJ2-3, is EPEVTQTPSHQVTQMGQEVILRCVPISNHLYFYWYRQILGQKVEFLVSFYNNEISEKSEIFDDQFSVERPDGSNFTLKIRSTKLEDSAMYFCASKLGTSTDTQYFGPGTRLTVL.

This clonotype was recorded a few times. The CDR3 coding sequence is TGTGCCAGCAGCTTATTTCCAATACCGGACAGGGCTACGCAGTATTTT. It encodes CASSLFPIPDRATQYF. The chain couples TRBV7-6 to TRBJ2-3, with 8 nucleotides matching TRBD1. Looked up from germline, CDR1 is SGHVS and CDR2 is FNYEAQ. V dropped 2 bases and J dropped 8; count of bases not matched to a gene: 12. The CDR3 consists of 16 residues.

The chain joins TRBV6-2 or TRBV6-3 to TRBJ1-6; 8 nucleotides agree with TRBD1. Trimming cost V 8 bases and J 6 bases; bases outside gene matches: 9. The CDR3 covers 15 residues. Germline-derived CDR1 and CDR2 are MNHEY and SVGEGT. In DNA form, the CDR3 reads TGTGCCAGCCGACGGCAGGGGGCGGGTAATTCACCCCTCCACTTT. It yields the protein CASRRQGAGNSPLHF.

The table lists this clonotype with a few counts. The chain links TRBV29-1 to TRBJ2-7, with D possibly being TRBD1 (5 bases). In germline, CDR1 is SQVTM, CDR2 ANQGSEA. The V gene lost 4 bases and the J gene lost 3 bases, with 16 bases spanning the gap. The CDR3 has 14 residues. The CDR3, as DNA: TGCAGCGTTGGGGATGGCAGGGCGATCTACGAGCAGTACTTC. This encodes CSVGDGRAIYEQYF.

Regarding this clonotype: It may be a read error: a sequence one base away is much more abundant. The V and J genes are TRBV6-5 and TRBJ1-2; D is ambiguous. The germline V and J ends were trimmed by 5 bases and 4 bases, with 17 bases remaining between them. Per the germline V gene, CDR1 is MNHEY and CDR2 is SVGAGI. The CDR3 loop spans 15 amino acids. CDR3 sequence (DNA): TGTGCCAGCAGTGAGTCAGGTGCGGGCCCCTATGGCTACACCTTC. As protein: CASSESGAGPYGYTF.

There are a few counts of this clonotype. The chain couples TRBV29-1 to TRBJ2-1; 9 nucleotides agree with TRBD2. CDR3 length equals 14 residues. V gave up 3 bases and J gave up 8 bases; unmatched junction bases: 8. The germline V gene encodes CDR1 SQVTM and CDR2 ANQGSEA. The CDR3: CSVELVSGSYEQFF. CDR3 coding DNA: TGCAGCGTTGAGTTAGTTAGCGGGAGTTATGAGCAGTTCTTC.

This clonotype was recorded at least ten times. The V and J genes are TRBV2 and TRBJ2-1; perhaps TRBD2 as D (5 bases). V dropped 2 bases and J dropped 0 bases, with 8 bases sitting between them. CDR1 and CDR2 from the germline V gene are SNHLY and FYNNEI. This CDR3 is built from 15 residues. This chain's CDR3 is CASSETGSSYNEQFF. The DNA of the CDR3 is TGTGCCAGCAGTGAAACGGGGAGCTCCTACAATGAGCAGTTCTTC.

Many counts were recorded for this clonotype. The rearrangement links TRBV14 to TRBJ2-1; D ambiguous. Trimming shortened V by 4 bases and J by 1 base, and 5 bases separated the two germline ends. This CDR3 has 13 residues. Looked up from germline, CDR1 is SGHDN and CDR2 is FVKESK. The CDR3 DNA sequence: TGTGCCAGCAGCCTCGGGTCCTACAATGAGCAGTTCTTC. Translated: CASSLGSYNEQFF.

V is TRBV19 and J is TRBJ2-5; possible D gene TRBD2, 5 bases. V lost 8 bases to trimming and J lost 5 bases, with 15 bases between them. This CDR3 comprises 13 residues. Germline-derived CDR1 and CDR2 are LNHDA and SQIVND (reference sequence). Here the CDR3 DNA reads TGTGCCAGTCGCTTAAGAGGGCAGGAGACCCAGTACTTC. Protein: CASRLRGQETQYF.

This clonotype was counted at least ten times. The chain carries TRBV4-1 and TRBJ1-5; no clear D gene. The V gene's germline CDR1 is MGHRA and CDR2 YSYEKL. Trimming removed 0 bases at V and 7 bases at J, with 7 bases between. The CDR3 runs to 13 residues. CDR3: CASSQEMEQPQHF. The CDR3 nucleotides read TGCGCCAGCAGCCAAGAGATGGAGCAGCCCCAGCATTTT.

The chain links TRBV30 to TRBJ2-3; the D gene is possibly TRBD1 (5 bases). V lost 0 bases and J lost 0, with 7 bases in between. The CDR3 runs 14 residues. CDR1 is GTSNPN, CDR2 SVGIG, per germline (reference sequence). CDR3 DNA: TGTGCCTGGAGTGTTGGGGCTAGCACAGATACGCAGTATTTT. Translated, it gives CAWSVGASTDTQYF.

The J gene is TRBJ2-2, the V gene TRBV11-2, with D hard to call. The CDR3 covers 13 residues. Between the trimmed V and J ends, which lost 5 bases and 1 base, there was a span of 5 bases. Germline values: CDR1 SGHAT, CDR2 FQNNGV. CDR3 DNA: TGTGCCAGCAGCCGACAGAACACCGGGGAGCTGTTTTTT. Translation: CASSRQNTGELFF. The full variable domain, completed using reference TRBV11-2 and TRBJ2-2, is EAGVAQSPRYKIIEKRQSVAFWCNPISGHATLYWYQQILGQGPKLLIQFQNNGVVDDSQLPKDRFSAERLKGVDSTLKIQPAKLEDSAVYLCASSRQNTGELFFGEGSRLTVL.

This clonotype was picked up a small number of times. A read error is possible here, since a much larger clone lies one base away. This CDR3 is missing its conserved last phenylalanine or tryptophan, likely due to a read error. The chain uses TRBV4-2 and TRBJ2-5; D call uncertain. Trimming stripped 0 bases from V and 9 bases from J, with 11 bases between. The CDR3 contains 13 residues. From germline, CDR1 is LGHNA and CDR2 YNFKEQ. CDR3 DNA sequence: TGTGCCAGCAGCCAAGATACGAGGACGGCCCAGTACCTC. It specifies CASSQDTRTAQYL.

The table lists this clonotype with many counts. The chain is built from TRBV4-2 and TRBJ2-1; 12 nucleotides match TRBD2. Trimming removed 4 bases from V and 7 bases from J; junction bases left unmatched: 8. Germline V gene lookup returns CDR1 LGHNA and CDR2 YNFKEQ. The CDR3 has 16 residues. The CDR3, as DNA: TGTGCCAGCAGCCTGACTAGCGGGGGTACTAAAAATGAGCAGTTCTTC. It encodes CASSLTSGGTKNEQFF.

The sample holds a few counts of this clonotype. The V call is TRBV18, the J call TRBJ2-7; 11 bases align to TRBD1. Germline CDR1 reads KGHSH; CDR2 reads LQKENI. The CDR3 totals 15 residues. J gave up 4 bases and V 4 bases, and 6 bases lay outside the gene matches. The CDR3 protein is CASSLPGQGVYEQYF. The CDR3 region has the DNA TGTGCCAGCTCACTTCCGGGACAGGGGGTATACGAGCAGTACTTC.

This clonotype turned up a few times. This chain links TRBV5-4 with TRBJ1-4, with 10 bases aligning to TRBD1. This CDR3 spans 19 amino acids. CDR1 is SGHNT, CDR2 YYREEE, per germline (reference sequence). V dropped 0 bases and J dropped 3; count of bases not matched to a gene: 11. The DNA of the CDR3 is TGTGCCAGCAGCTTGGCACGGGACAGGGGTTTAGGGGCTAATGAAAAACTGTTTTTT. It translates to CASSLARDRGLGANEKLFF.

This clonotype was seen a few times. The chain recombines TRBV29-1 with TRBJ1-2, with 8 bases matching TRBD1. The length of the CDR3 is 13 residues. With V trimmed by 0 bases and J by 7 bases, 4 bases remained unmatched. In germline, CDR1 is SQVTM, CDR2 ANQGSEA. The DNA of the CDR3 is TGCAGCGTTGAAGACGACAGGGGAGGTGGCTACACCTTC. Amino acids: CSVEDDRGGGYTF. Using reference TRBV29-1 and TRBJ1-2 for the parts outside the CDR3, the full variable domain is SAVISQKPSRDICQRGTSLTIQCQVDSQVTMMFWYRQQPGQSLTLIATANQGSEATYESGFVIDKFPISRPNLTFSTLTVSNMSPEDSSIYLCSVEDDRGGGYTFGSGTRLTVV.

V and J are TRBV29-1 and TRBJ2-5; 7 positions match TRBD2. Germline V gene data show CDR1 as SQVTM and CDR2 as ANQGSEA. This CDR3 contains 14 residues. Trimming took 2 bases from V and 7 from J; bases not matched to a gene: 10. In DNA, the CDR3 is TGCAGCGTTGAAAGGCGGGAGATCATAGGGACCCAGTACTTC. This gives the protein CSVERREIIGTQYF.

The chain carries TRBV7-2 and TRBJ2-7; 8 nucleotides agree with TRBD1. V shed 5 bases and J 3 bases; nucleotides not matched to a gene: 6. The CDR3 length is 14 residues. Germline V gene lookup returns CDR1 SGHTA and CDR2 FQGNSA. The CDR3 region has the DNA TGTGCCAGCAGCACCGGACAGGGATTCTACGAGCAGTACTTC. Amino acid sequence: CASSTGQGFYEQYF.

This chain links TRBV20-1 with TRBJ1-5, with 10 bases identical to TRBD1. Germline CDR1 is DFQATT and CDR2 is SNEGSKA (reference sequence). V lost 3 bases, J lost 7 bases, and 6 bases stayed unmatched. The CDR3 has 14 amino acids. DNA for the CDR3: TGCAGTGCTAGTGCCGGGACAGGGGTCCAGCCCCAGCATTTT. Translating gives CSASAGTGVQPQHF.

This clonotype was recorded many times. The chain recombines TRBV7-2 with TRBJ2-3; 13 bases are a match to TRBD2. Trimming took 5 bases from V and 6 from J; bases not matched to a gene: 14. The CDR3 is 18 amino acids. Germline loops: CDR1 SGHTA, CDR2 FQGNSA. CDR3 in DNA: TGTGCCAGCAGCGCCAACCGACTAGCGGGGGGCAGGGGGGATACGCAGTATTTT. Its protein is CASSANRLAGGRGDTQYF.

By proportion, this clonotype is medium-sized. V is TRBV27 and J is TRBJ2-3; D unclear. Germline V gives CDR1 MNHEY, CDR2 SMNVEV (reference sequence). This CDR3 has 14 residues. Trimming took off 3 bases at V and 2 bases at J, with 9 bases between the two ends. CDR3 bases: TGTGCCAGCAGTTTCGGGCAGCTCACAGATACGCAGTATTTT. It specifies CASSFGQLTDTQYF.

This clonotype has a count of ten or more. V and J are TRBV20-1 and TRBJ2-3; TRBD2 aligns across 10 bases. The CDR3 length is 17 residues. Trimming removed 2 bases from V and 0 bases from J; junction bases left unmatched: 8. Germline lookup yields CDR1 DFQATT and CDR2 SNEGSKA (reference sequence). The CDR3 protein is CSARRLAGVDSTDTQYF. The CDR3, as DNA: TGCAGTGCTAGAAGGCTAGCGGGAGTCGATAGCACAGATACGCAGTATTTT.

At least ten counts were recorded for this clonotype. The rearrangement links TRBV29-1 to TRBJ2-5; 7 bases are shared with TRBD1. Looked up from germline, CDR1 is SQVTM and CDR2 is ANQGSEA. The CDR3 is made up of 12 amino acids. V lost 3 bases and J lost 6; bases outside the gene matches: 4. The CDR3 here is CSVELQGKTQYF. The CDR3 region has the DNA TGCAGCGTTGAGTTACAGGGGAAGACCCAGTACTTC. Filled out from reference TRBV29-1 and TRBJ2-5, the complete variable domain reads SAVISQKPSRDICQRGTSLTIQCQVDSQVTMMFWYRQQPGQSLTLIATANQGSEATYESGFVIDKFPISRPNLTFSTLTVSNMSPEDSSIYLCSVELQGKTQYFGPGTRLLVL.

With respect to this clonotype: A much larger clone differs from this one at a single base, so this may be a read error. This chain uses TRBV6-8 with TRBJ1-1; 9 bases are shared with TRBD1. Germline lookup yields CDR1 MNHGY and CDR2 SAAAGT. The CDR3 covers 15 residues. CDR3 DNA sequence: TGCGCCAGCCCTGACAGGGGGTGGGAGAACACTGAAGCTTTCTTT. It is translated as CASPDRGWENTEAFF.

This clonotype was picked up many times. The J gene is TRBJ2-7, the V gene TRBV7-9; possibly TRBD2 for D (5 bases). Trimming shortened V by 1 base and J by 4 bases, and 8 bases separated the two germline ends. CDR3 length: 13 amino acids. The germline gives CDR1 SEHNR, CDR2 FQNEAQ (reference sequence). The CDR3 sequence is CASSLVSGYEQYF. Here the CDR3 DNA reads TGTGCCAGCAGCTTAGTTTCGGGGTACGAGCAGTACTTC.

The table lists this clonotype with a few counts. The chain recombines TRBV10-3 with TRBJ2-5; tentatively, D is TRBD1 (6 bases). Germline CDR1 reads ENHRY; CDR2 reads SYGVKD. This CDR3 is built from 12 residues. V was pared by 4 bases and J by 5 bases, with 8 bases between. The CDR3, as DNA: TGTGCCATCAGTGGGGGGCTGGAGACCCAGTACTTC. This translates into CAISGGLETQYF.

As to this clonotype: One base away lies a much larger clone, so this may be a sequencing read error. The V gene is TRBV2, the J gene TRBJ1-6; no firm D call. The CDR3 contains 14 residues. Germline V CDR1 and CDR2: SNHLY, FYNNEI. V dropped 5 bases and J dropped 5 bases, with 10 bases sitting between them. CDR3: CASSTYHNNSPLHF. CDR3 nucleotide sequence: TGTGCCAGCAGTACCTACCATAATAATTCACCCCTCCACTTT.